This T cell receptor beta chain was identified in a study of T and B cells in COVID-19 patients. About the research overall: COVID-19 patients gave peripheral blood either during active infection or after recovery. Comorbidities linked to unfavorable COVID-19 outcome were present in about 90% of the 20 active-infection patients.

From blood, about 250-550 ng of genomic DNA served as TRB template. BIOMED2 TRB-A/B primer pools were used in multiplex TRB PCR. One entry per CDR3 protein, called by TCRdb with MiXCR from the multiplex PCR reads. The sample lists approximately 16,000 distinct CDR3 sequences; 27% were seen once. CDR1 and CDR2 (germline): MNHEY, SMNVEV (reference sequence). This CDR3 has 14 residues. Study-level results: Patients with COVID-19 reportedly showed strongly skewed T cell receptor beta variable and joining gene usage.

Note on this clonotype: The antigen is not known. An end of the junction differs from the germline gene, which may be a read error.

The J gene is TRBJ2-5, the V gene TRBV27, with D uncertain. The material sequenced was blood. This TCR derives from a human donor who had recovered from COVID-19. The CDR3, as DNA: TGTGCCAGCAGTCTATCTCCGGGCGCGAAGATCCAGTACTTC. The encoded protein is CASSLSPGAKIQYF.